These 20 T cell receptor beta chains were sequenced from one sample in a study of spatial heterogeneity in lung cancer. The study's findings and limits: Tumor mutation count correlated with how many alpha and beta TCRs expanded intratumorally.

This sample's time point: sample taken at primary tumor resection. The antigens for these receptors are not known. TCRdb fed the 5' RACE reads into MiXCR, producing one record per CDR3 protein. The sample yields 13,000 or so distinct CDR3 sequences, more than 3% seen once. Here the sequenced sample was lung tumor tissue, taken at surgery. These receptors were collected from a male donor with early-stage non-small cell lung cancer.

This clonotype has at least ten counts. J is TRBJ2-7 and V is TRBV18; the D call may be TRBD1 or TRBD2 (7 bases each). V was clipped by 3 bases and J by 5 bases, with 11 bases between them. The CDR3 has 13 residues. Germline V CDR1 and CDR2: KGHSH, LQKENI. The CDR3: CASSPPGGDEQYF. The CDR3 region has the DNA TGTGCCAGCTCACCCCCAGGGGGGGACGAGCAGTACTTC.

This clonotype came up many times. The rearrangement joins TRBV20-1 to TRBJ2-1; D may be TRBD1 or TRBD2 (6 bases each). Germline CDR1 is DFQATT and CDR2 is SNEGSKA (reference sequence). The V and J ends lost 6 bases and 7 bases respectively, with 25 bases between them. This CDR3 contains 16 residues. CDR3 protein: CSAPFSRGARFNEQFF. The CDR3 DNA reads TGCAGTGCCCCCTTCTCGAGGGGGGCCCGGTTTAATGAGCAGTTCTTC.

The chain employs TRBV5-4 and TRBJ2-6; possible D gene TRBD1, 6 bases. The germline CDR1 and CDR2 sequences are SGHNT and YYREEE (reference sequence). The V and J ends lost 0 bases and 1 base respectively, with 11 bases between them. The CDR3 has 17 amino acids. This chain's CDR3 is CASSLDSTGSGANVLTF. DNA of the CDR3: TGTGCCAGCAGCTTGGATTCTACAGGGTCTGGGGCCAACGTCCTGACTTTC.

This chain joins TRBV24-1 and TRBJ2-5; 9 nucleotides match TRBD2. The germline gives CDR1 KGHDR, CDR2 SFDVKD. CDR3 length equals 14 residues. The V segment lost 8 bases and the J segment 1 base; nucleotides outside the gene matches: 4. The CDR3 DNA sequence: TGTGCCACCACCAGCGGGGGGTTCCAAGAGACCCAGTACTTC. As protein: CATTSGGFQETQYF.

This rearrangement joins TRBV5-6 to TRBJ2-2, with D hard to call. There are 13 residues in the CDR3. Germline V gene sequence: CDR1 SGHDT, CDR2 YYEEEE. V was shortened by 4 bases and J by 6 bases, with 10 bases between the two germline ends. CDR3: CASSVRGPGELFF. CDR3 nucleotides: TGTGCCAGCAGCGTAAGAGGTCCCGGGGAGCTGTTTTTT.

Many counts were recorded for this clonotype. V usage is TRBV20-1 and J usage is TRBJ1-5; 10 nucleotides align to TRBD1. The CDR3 spans 14 residues. J was trimmed by 4 bases and V by 3 bases; bases with no gene match: 3. Germline-derived CDR1 and CDR2 are DFQATT and SNEGSKA (reference sequence). DNA of the CDR3: TGCAGTGCTAGTCGGACAGGGGGGAATCAGCCCCAGCATTTT. This encodes CSASRTGGNQPQHF.

This clonotype was recorded at least ten times. The chain joins TRBV20-1 to TRBJ2-5; D is unclear. Germline CDR1 is DFQATT and CDR2 is SNEGSKA (reference sequence). The CDR3 loop spans 12 amino acids. V was shortened by 6 bases and J by 8 bases, with 16 bases between the two germline ends. Here the CDR3 DNA reads TGCAGTGCAACCTACGGGCCGGTAACCCAGTACTTC. Translating it yields CSATYGPVTQYF.

As concerns this clonotype: A much larger clone lies one base from this, so it may be a read error. The chain joins TRBV28 to TRBJ1-2; 8 bases line up with TRBD1. Germline CDR1 MDHEN, CDR2 SYDVKM. This CDR3 contains 13 residues. The ends lost 5 bases at V and 12 bases at J; junction bases unmatched: 11. In DNA, the CDR3 is TGTGCCAGCAGTCTAGGACAGGGCCCGAGCGACACCTTC. Translated: CASSLGQGPSDTF.

The chain couples TRBV12-3 or TRBV12-4 to TRBJ2-7; possible D gene TRBD1, 6 bases. The CDR3 contains 12 residues. The V end was cut by 6 bases, the J end by 4 bases, with 10 bases between. The CDR3 DNA is TGTGCCAGCAGGACGACAGGATACGAGCAGTACTTC. Encoded protein: CASRTTGYEQYF.

This clonotype showed up many times. The CDR3 sequence: CASSPGWLGETQYF. In nucleotides, the CDR3 is TGTGCCAGCAGCCCCGGGTGGCTGGGGGAGACCCAGTACTTC. The chain couples TRBV11-2 to TRBJ2-5; unclear D gene. There are 14 residues in the CDR3. Germline CDR1 is SGHAT and CDR2 is FQNNGV. Trimming cost V 5 bases and J 5 bases, with 15 bases left between them.

This clonotype was detected ten times or more. This CDR3 is CASSLRPEPPYEQYF. In nucleotides, the CDR3 is TGTGCCAGCAGCTTAAGACCGGAACCTCCCTACGAGCAGTACTTC. This chain connects TRBV7-3 to TRBJ2-7; no clear D gene. The V gene lost 1 base and the J gene lost 2 bases, with 12 bases spanning the gap. CDR3 length: 15 amino acids. Germline lookup yields CDR1 SGHTA and CDR2 FQGTGA.

This clonotype was found many times. The chain has TRBV14 and TRBJ2-2; TRBD2 might be the D (5 bases). V lost 3 bases and J 4 bases, leaving 6 bases between the germline ends. The CDR3 is 13 amino acids. Germline values: CDR1 SGHDN, CDR2 FVKESK. CDR3 in amino acids: CASSQGVTGELFF. The DNA for the CDR3 is TGTGCCAGCAGCCAGGGAGTCACCGGGGAGCTGTTTTTT.

The rearrangement links TRBV6-2 or TRBV6-3 to TRBJ2-3, with 8 bases fitting TRBD1. Germline V CDR1 and CDR2: MNHEY, SVGEGT. This CDR3 is 14 amino acids long. The V and J ends lost 5 bases and 2 bases, in that order; junction bases with no gene match: 3. The CDR3 DNA is TGTGCCAGCAGTATGGGACAGGCCACAGATACGCAGTATTTT. This translates into CASSMGQATDTQYF.

The sample holds many counts of this clonotype. This chain connects TRBV29-1 to TRBJ1-2; D may be TRBD1 (6 bases). The V gene's germline CDR1 is SQVTM and CDR2 ANQGSEA. The CDR3 has 13 residues. Trimming pared 4 bases from V and 3 bases from J, leaving 12 bases between. DNA of the CDR3: TGCAGCGTTGTTGGGCAGGGGCACTATGGCTACACCTTC. This codes for CSVVGQGHYGYTF.

The gene calls are TRBV5-1 and TRBJ1-1, with 7 bases that match TRBD1. The CDR3 contains 15 residues. V shed 0 bases, J shed 1 base, and the junction held 3 bases outside the gene matches. Germline V gene sequence: CDR1 SGHRS, CDR2 YFSETQ. In nucleotides, the CDR3 is TGCGCCAGCAGCTTGGAGGACAGGCGGAACACTGAAGCTTTCTTT. Translating gives CASSLEDRRNTEAFF.

This clonotype has a count of ten or more. This chain connects TRBV7-9 to TRBJ1-1; D remains ambiguous. This CDR3 is built from 13 residues. The germline V gene has CDR1 SEHNR and CDR2 FQNEAQ (reference sequence). V lost 0 bases to trimming and J lost 11 bases, with 13 bases between them. CDR3 nucleotide sequence: TGTGCCAGCAGCTTAGCCGGGCACATTGGGGCTTTCTTT. Translated: CASSLAGHIGAFF.

This clonotype was detected ten times or more. The chain joins TRBV20-1 to TRBJ2-7; D possibly corresponds to TRBD1 (6 bases). V was shortened by 3 bases and J by 3 bases, with 9 bases between the two germline ends. CDR3 length: 12 amino acids. The V gene's germline CDR1 is DFQATT and CDR2 SNEGSKA (reference sequence). The CDR3 coding sequence is TGCAGTGCTAGGGGGGCGGGCTACGAGCAGTACTTC. Its translation: CSARGAGYEQYF.

This clonotype has at least ten counts. The chain recombines TRBV9 with TRBJ1-2; D ambiguous. V lost 0 bases and J 4 bases, leaving 13 bases between the germline ends. Germline CDR1 reads SGDLS; CDR2 reads YYNGEE. The CDR3 runs to 15 residues. CDR3 loop: CASSVDPGPGYGYTF. CDR3 bases: TGTGCCAGCAGCGTAGACCCCGGACCGGGCTATGGCTACACCTTC. The full variable domain, completed using reference TRBV9 and TRBJ1-2, is DSGVTQTPKHLITATGQRVTLRCSPRSGDLSVYWYQQSLDQGLQFLIQYYNGEERAKGNILERFSAQQFPDLHSELNLSSLELGDSALYFCASSVDPGPGYGYTFGSGTRLTVV.

This clonotype has at least ten counts. The rearrangement uses TRBV6-1 and TRBJ1-3; tentatively, D is TRBD1 (6 bases). Germline lookup yields CDR1 MNHNS and CDR2 SASEGT. Trimming stripped 0 bases from V and 0 bases from J, with 12 bases between. The CDR3 sequence is 17 residues long. The CDR3 DNA reads TGTGCCAGCAGTGAAGCGGGAGGGGGAAGCTCTGGAAACACCATATATTTT. This sequence encodes CASSEAGGGSSGNTIYF.

This clonotype was found many times. A read error may explain this, as a much larger clone is one base away. The chain couples TRBV3-1 to TRBJ1-2, with a weak D call TRBD1 (6 bases). The length of the CDR3 is 12 residues. Germline CDR1 reads LGHDT; CDR2 reads YNNKEL (reference sequence). This CDR3 reads CASSEDSRGDTF. The CDR3 DNA reads TGTGCCAGCAGCGAGGACAGTCGTGGCGACACCTTC.